This TCR beta chain was identified in a study of shared clonotypes between healthy human individuals. Repertoires were generated with immunoSEQ multiplex PCR, while TCRdb's copy carries only in-frame clones and drops some. The table has under 2.5 million clones, around 90% seen once. The V and J ends lost 2 bases and 0 bases respectively, with 20 bases between them. The CDR3 has 18 residues. Germline V gene data show CDR1 as SGHRS and CDR2 as YFSETQ. The TCR comes from a man between 18 and 29 years old in good health. Some clones in this sample may be carry-over from other donors' samples. The chain has TRBV5-1 and TRBJ1-1; D gene unclear. What was sequenced was naive CD4+ T cells from PBMCs. The subset is: CD45RA+ positively selected. The CDR3 DNA follows: TGCGCCAGCAGCTTACGGGCGGACCCAACTAGATTGAACACTGAAGCTTTCTTT. Protein: CASSLRADPTRLNTEAFF.